Given below is one TCR beta chain in context. The specificity of this receptor is unknown. Base qualities are not provided; no much larger clone lies one nucleotide away. Whole blood was collected in K2EDTA tubes by collaborating institutions according to the institutions' own protocols. For TCRbeta analysis, collaborators shipped samples in one of three forms: frozen whole blood, isolated PBMCs, or DNA extracted from either of those sample types. TCRbeta CDR3 regions were amplified from genomic DNA using the immunoSEQ Assay, a bias-controlled multiplex PCR. Per the source publication's procedure: The number of nucleated cells in each sample was estimated from the amplification of reference gene primers within the assay. Sequence reads were collapsed and filtered to measure the absolute abundance of every unique TCRbeta CDR3 rearrangement. For each sample, productive Simpson clonality was calculated as the square root of Simpson's diversity index over productive rearrangements. What TCRdb holds here is the immuneACCESS table cut down to in-frame rearrangements. Part of the clones is not present; checked against another copy, under half of the missing clones reflect an unresolved V gene, and the others are unexplained. The D gene and trimming were derived from the DNA, and the V and J assignments and clone size from that table. The sample table holds about 110,000 clones, of which 75% to 85% were seen once. The top ten clones comprise 15% to 20% of the sample.

The record originates from a study of blood T cell repertoires in COVID-19 (TCRdb year 2020). Regarding the study in general: Samples covering the acute and convalescent phases of COVID-19 were provided by collaborators in the United States, Italy and Spain. Where HLA class I and class II types were available, the types were taken from metadata supplied by the sample provider, not from assay-based typing. A freely available public database, intended as a resource for researchers studying the immune response to SARS-CoV-2, is where the repertoires were released. The material from the prospective study consisted of cDNA or gDNA derived from T cells, B-cell-depleted T cells, or PBMCs. Sample metadata almost always included a de-identified subject ID, COVID-19 status, age in years and sex. Subjects who had been exposed to COVID-19, were actively infected with it, or had recovered from it provided the deeply sampled blood TCRbeta repertoires that made up the dataset. The samples were drawn from the first 160 participants of the ongoing ImmuneRACE study and from some 1,300 subjects provided by 6 global collaborators. The paper as a whole reports these results and caveats: Clinical and demographic metadata were provided uncurated, with the amount varying by source and participant.

The CDR3 covers 16 residues, taking in both the cysteine and the phenylalanine. Only CDR3 DNA remains: 48 bases, in frame from the first base. Trimming removed 6 bases from V and 8 bases from J; the gene matches leave 10 bases unexplained. According to the germline V gene (reference sequence), CDR1 reads LNHDA and CDR2 reads SQIVND. Recombination joined TRBV19 with TRBJ1-6; 10 bases in the junction line up with TRBD1. This clonotype was sampled from a woman aged 60-70 years with acute or convalescent COVID-19. The sequenced sample was peripheral blood. In nucleotides, the sequence is TGTGCCAGTAGCCTGGACAGGGGGAACCGGCATTCACCCCTCCACTTT. Its product reads: CASSLDRGNRHSPLHF.